These 28 T cell receptor beta chains share one sample of origin, sequenced in a study of shared clonotypes between healthy human individuals. Data came from immunoSEQ multiplex PCR; TCRdb stores just in-frame clones and leaves some out. Of roughly 500,000 clones in the sample, around 79% are singletons; the top ten hold 13%. Sequencing was carried out using PBMCs. All receptors come from a woman between 40 and 55 years old in good health. Some clones in this sample may be carry-over from other donors' samples.

This chain uses TRBV5-1 with TRBJ2-1; possibly TRBD1 for D (6 bases). Germline CDR1 is SGHRS and CDR2 is YFSETQ. The CDR3 sequence is 16 residues long. Trimming shortened V by 8 bases and J by 8 bases, and 26 bases separated the two germline ends. The CDR3, as DNA: TGCGCCAGTGCCGATCCTACTAGAGGGGGAAGGGATGAGCAGTTCTTC. It specifies CASADPTRGGRDEQFF.

With regard to this clone: A read error is possible here, since a much larger clone lies one base away. This sequence joins TRBV12-1 and TRBJ2-7; the table's D call, TRBD2, was not checked against the DNA. TRBV12-1 counts as a pseudogene. The CDR3 extends over 12 amino acids. In DNA form, the CDR3 reads TGTGCCGTCACTAGCGGGACGGCCGAGCAGTACTTC. Its protein is CAVTSGTAEQYF.

This chain connects TRBV5-1 to TRBJ2-1; D is unclear. The CDR3 length is 14 residues. Trimming took off 0 bases at V and 9 bases at J, with 13 bases between the two ends. Germline V gene sequence: CDR1 SGHRS, CDR2 YFSETQ. The CDR3: CASSLADTSSEQFF. In DNA, the CDR3 is TGCGCCAGCAGCTTGGCCGACACTTCAAGTGAGCAGTTCTTC.

This clone has at least ten counts. Other DNA sequences in the sample encode the same CDR3. This chain connects TRBV27 to TRBJ1-1; D might be TRBD1 (6 bases). Per the germline V gene, CDR1 is MNHEY and CDR2 is SMNVEV (reference sequence). Trimming took 0 bases from V and 5 from J, leaving 10 bases between them. The CDR3 totals 14 residues. The CDR3 region is CASSLSGGRTEAFF. CDR3 nucleotides: TGTGCCAGCAGTTTATCGGGGGGGCGGACTGAAGCTTTCTTT.

The gene calls are TRBV25-1 and TRBJ2-3; the match to TRBD1 covers 7 bases. There are 13 residues in the CDR3. Germline V gene lookup returns CDR1 MGHDK and CDR2 SYGVNS. After removal of 4 bases from V and 4 bases from J, the junction contained 2 bases not matched to a gene. CDR3 sequence: CASSGTGADTQYF. In DNA form, the CDR3 reads TGTGCCAGCAGTGGTACAGGGGCAGATACGCAGTATTTT.

V and J are TRBV2 and TRBJ1-5; D is unresolved. With 7 bases removed from V and 3 bases from J, the gap between germline ends came to 13 bases. The CDR3 consists of 14 residues. Germline CDR1 is SNHLY and CDR2 is FYNNEI. Here the CDR3 reads CASMDGSYNQPQHF. The CDR3 DNA is TGTGCCAGCATGGACGGGAGTTACAATCAGCCCCAGCATTTT.

In its sample, this clone was seen once. CDR3 bases: TGTGCCAGCAGCTTAGAGGTCCAGCCTGTGCAGTTCTTC. The encoded protein is CASSLEVQPVQFF. This sequence joins TRBV7-9 and TRBJ2-1; the D is unclear. CDR3 size: 13 residues. Deletions cut 1 base from V and 12 bases from J, with 13 bases between. Germline CDR1 and CDR2: SEHNR and FQNEAQ (reference sequence). The whole variable domain, remainder taken from reference TRBV7-9 and TRBJ2-1, is DTGVSQNPRHKITKRGQNVTFRCDPISEHNRLYWYRQTLGQGPEFLTYFQNEAQLEKSRLLSDRFSAERPKGSFSTLEIQRTEQGDSAMYLCASSLEVQPVQFFGPGTRLTVL.

The chain employs TRBV5-1 and TRBJ2-1; 14 positions agree with TRBD2. Germline V gene lookup returns CDR1 SGHRS and CDR2 YFSETQ. The trim removed 3 bases at V and 5 bases at J, leaving 4 bases unmatched. This CDR3 is built from 16 residues. CDR3 DNA sequence: TGCGCCAGCAGCTGGACTAGCGGGAGGTCCCACAATGAGCAGTTCTTC. Encoded protein: CASSWTSGRSHNEQFF.

The gene calls are TRBV7-9 and TRBJ2-2, with D tentatively TRBD2 (6 bases). Germline V lookup: CDR1 SEHNR, CDR2 FQNEAQ (reference sequence). Trimming pared 3 bases from V and 0 bases from J, leaving 8 bases between. The CDR3 has 15 residues. In DNA, the CDR3 is TGTGCCAGCAGCTTCCGGGACTCGAACACCGGGGAGCTGTTTTTT. This translates into CASSFRDSNTGELFF.

The CDR3 bases are TGTGCCAGCAGCAGCGGGACAGGGGCTAATGAAAAACTGTTTTTT. Protein product: CASSSGTGANEKLFF. The chain joins TRBV5-5 to TRBJ1-4, with 10 bases matching TRBD1. The CDR3 extends over 15 amino acids. J was trimmed by 3 bases and V by 4 bases; bases with no gene match: 3. Germline CDR1 reads SGHKS; CDR2 reads YYEKEE (reference sequence).

This clone has more than one count but fewer than ten. The rearrangement joins TRBV2 to TRBJ1-1, with D tentatively TRBD1 (6 bases). The CDR3 consists of 14 residues. Trimming pared 6 bases from V and 0 bases from J, leaving 11 bases between. Germline V gene data show CDR1 as SNHLY and CDR2 as FYNNEI. CDR3 sequence (DNA): TGTGCCAGCAGGGTGGACAGCATGAACACTGAAGCTTTCTTT. Translated: CASRVDSMNTEAFF.

This clone came up a few times. The chain recombines TRBV5-6 with TRBJ2-1, with TRBD2 identical over 12 bases. The CDR3 extends over 16 amino acids. Germline values: CDR1 SGHDT, CDR2 YYEEEE. The ends lost 3 bases at V and 3 bases at J; junction bases unmatched: 4. For the CDR3, the DNA is TGTGCCAGCAGCTCGGTACTAGCGGGAGGCTACAATGAGCAGTTCTTC. This translates into CASSSVLAGGYNEQFF.

The chain is built from TRBV30 and TRBJ2-2; D remains ambiguous. V was cut by 3 bases and J by 1 base, with 6 bases left in between. CDR1 is GTSNPN and CDR2 is SVGIG in the germline V gene (reference sequence). The CDR3 spans 13 residues. CDR3 in amino acids: CAWSPGNTGELFF. CDR3 coding DNA: TGTGCCTGGAGCCCGGGGAACACCGGGGAGCTGTTTTTT.

The chain couples TRBV5-5 to TRBJ1-4; D call uncertain. Trimming cost V 3 bases and J 0 bases, with 15 bases left between them. This CDR3 is built from 17 residues. Germline V gene lookup returns CDR1 SGHKS and CDR2 YYEKEE (reference sequence). The CDR3 nucleotides read TGTGCCAGCAGCTCCCCTAAGGGTCGTGCAACTAATGAAAAACTGTTTTTT. Translated: CASSSPKGRATNEKLFF.

This chain uses TRBV28 with TRBJ1-1; 7 positions match TRBD1. The junction had 6 bases not matched to a gene; V was cut back by 7 bases and J by 4 bases. Germline V gives CDR1 MDHEN, CDR2 SYDVKM. The CDR3 length is 13 residues. CDR3 bases: TGTGCCAGCACCTTGACAGGGAGCACTGAAGCTTTCTTT. As protein: CASTLTGSTEAFF.

V and J are TRBV7-6 and TRBJ2-6; no clear D gene. Germline CDR1 is SGHVS and CDR2 is FNYEAQ. Deletions cut 1 base from V and 4 bases from J, with 14 bases between. The CDR3 length is 17 residues. The CDR3, as DNA: TGTGCCAGCAGCTTAGGGCCACCAACTACCGGGGCCAACGTCCTGACTTTC. Its protein product is CASSLGPPTTGANVLTF. The full variable domain, in which reference TRBV7-6 and TRBJ2-6 provide the parts outside the CDR3, is GAGVSQSPRYKVTKRGQDVALRCDPISGHVSLYWYRQALGQGPEFLTYFNYEAQQDKSGLPNDRFSAERPEGSISTLTIQRTEQRDSAMYRCASSLGPPTTGANVLTFGAGSRLTVL.

This clone appeared a few times. The chain recombines TRBV19 with TRBJ1-5; no reliable D call. V gave up 10 bases and J gave up 2 bases, with 15 bases separating them. The CDR3 contains 14 residues. CDR1 and CDR2 (germline): LNHDA, SQIVND (reference sequence). CDR3 nucleotide sequence: TGTGCCACCCAATTCGGGAATGGCAATCAGCCCCAGCATTTT. This encodes CATQFGNGNQPQHF.

V gene TRBV15 combines with J gene TRBJ2-1; 14 bases line up with TRBD2. Trimming at V came to 0 bases and at J to 6 bases, leaving 1 base not matched to a gene. From germline, CDR1 is LNHNV and CDR2 YYDKDF (reference sequence). CDR3 length: 16 amino acids. CDR3: CATSREGLAGVNEQFF. The CDR3 DNA reads TGTGCCACCAGCAGAGAGGGACTAGCGGGAGTCAATGAGCAGTTCTTC. The entire variable domain, with the rest obtained from reference TRBV15 and TRBJ2-1, is as follows: DAMVIQNPRYQVTQFGKPVTLSCSQTLNHNVMYWYQQKSSQAPKLLFHYYDKDFNNEADTPDNFQSRRPNTSFCFLDIRSPGLGDTAMYLCATSREGLAGVNEQFFGPGTRLTVL.

This chain uses TRBV28 with TRBJ2-4, with a possible D match to TRBD1 (5 bases). The V and J ends lost 5 bases and 9 bases respectively, with 14 bases between them. CDR3 length equals 13 residues. Looked up from germline, CDR1 is MDHEN and CDR2 is SYDVKM. The chain's CDR3 is CASSPRTRTIQYF. For the CDR3, the DNA is TGTGCCAGCAGTCCCCGGACAAGGACCATTCAGTACTTC.

This clone was counted only a few times. The chain employs TRBV28 and TRBJ2-3, with TRBD2 matching 11 bases. The CDR3 has 17 amino acids. J lost 4 bases, V lost 3 bases, and 9 bases had no gene match. Looked up from germline, CDR1 is MDHEN and CDR2 is SYDVKM. Here the CDR3 reads CASSLGSSGRLADTQYF. CDR3 DNA: TGTGCCAGCAGTTTGGGGTCTAGCGGGAGGTTGGCAGATACGCAGTATTTT.

This sequence joins TRBV5-3 and TRBJ2-7; D not resolved. TRBV5-3 qualifies as an ORF whose function is uncertain. The CDR3 consists of 16 residues. V was clipped by 0 bases and J by 3 bases, with 16 bases between them. The CDR3 sequence: CARSLVIWRSLYEQYF. CDR3 bases: TGTGCCAGAAGCTTGGTTATCTGGCGGAGTCTCTACGAGCAGTACTTC.

This chain links TRBV10-3 with TRBJ2-7; the match to TRBD1 covers 12 bases. The J segment lost 5 bases and the V segment lost 8 bases, leaving 10 bases of the junction unmatched. CDR1 and CDR2 (germline): ENHRY, SYGVKD. CDR3 length: 15 amino acids. The CDR3 sequence is CAISGPGQGAHEQYF. CDR3 coding DNA: TGTGCCATCTCTGGACCGGGACAGGGGGCTCACGAGCAGTACTTC.

The rearrangement joins TRBV18 to TRBJ2-2, with D tentatively TRBD1 (5 bases). V lost 0 bases and J 3 bases, leaving 17 bases between the germline ends. There are 18 residues in the CDR3. Germline V gene lookup returns CDR1 KGHSH and CDR2 LQKENI. The CDR3, as DNA: TGTGCCAGCTCACCACCTCCCAGGGTTTTTCTTGACACCGGGGAGCTGTTTTTT. This codes for CASSPPPRVFLDTGELFF.

This chain links TRBV7-3 with TRBJ2-1; TRBD2 matches 13 bases. Losses at the gene ends were 8 bases for V and 4 bases for J; bases not matched to a gene: 5. Germline V gives CDR1 SGHTA, CDR2 FQGTGA. This CDR3 is 15 amino acids long. CDR3 sequence: CASAPGLAGYNEQFF. The CDR3 DNA follows: TGTGCCAGCGCTCCGGGACTAGCGGGGTACAATGAGCAGTTCTTC.

This clone is a singleton in its sample. This sequence joins TRBV29-1 and TRBJ2-2, with 7 bases identical to TRBD2. The CDR3 sequence is 15 residues long. V dropped 5 bases and J dropped 0; count of bases not matched to a gene: 6. CDR1 SQVTM and CDR2 ANQGSEA come from the germline V gene. CDR3 sequence: CSVWLAEANTGELFF. Here the CDR3 DNA reads TGCAGCGTTTGGCTAGCGGAGGCGAACACCGGGGAGCTGTTTTTT.

This clone showed up just once. J is TRBJ2-5 and V is TRBV6-1; D gene unclear. V was trimmed by 2 bases and J by 1 base, leaving 17 bases between them. Germline assignment: CDR1 MNHNS and CDR2 SASEGT. This CDR3 contains 17 residues. Here the CDR3 reads CASSETVAEHLQETQYF. The CDR3 DNA is TGTGCCAGCAGTGAAACGGTAGCCGAACACCTCCAAGAGACCCAGTACTTC.

V usage is TRBV28 and J usage is TRBJ2-4; 10 nucleotides agree with TRBD2. Trimming took 5 bases from V and 6 from J; bases not matched to a gene: 4. Per germline, CDR1 MDHEN and CDR2 SYDVKM. The length of the CDR3 is 14 residues. The CDR3 DNA reads as TGTGCCAGCAGTCCCGGGACTAGCGTAAACATTCAGTACTTC. It encodes CASSPGTSVNIQYF.

In its sample, this clone was seen a few times. The V gene is TRBV27, the J gene TRBJ1-1, with a possible D match to TRBD1 (5 bases). The CDR3 contains 14 residues. The germline V gene has CDR1 MNHEY and CDR2 SMNVEV (reference sequence). V was shortened by 3 bases and J by 1 base, with 9 bases between the two germline ends. The CDR3 DNA follows: TGTGCCAGCAGTTTTGGGACGAGGAACACTGAAGCTTTCTTT. Translation: CASSFGTRNTEAFF.